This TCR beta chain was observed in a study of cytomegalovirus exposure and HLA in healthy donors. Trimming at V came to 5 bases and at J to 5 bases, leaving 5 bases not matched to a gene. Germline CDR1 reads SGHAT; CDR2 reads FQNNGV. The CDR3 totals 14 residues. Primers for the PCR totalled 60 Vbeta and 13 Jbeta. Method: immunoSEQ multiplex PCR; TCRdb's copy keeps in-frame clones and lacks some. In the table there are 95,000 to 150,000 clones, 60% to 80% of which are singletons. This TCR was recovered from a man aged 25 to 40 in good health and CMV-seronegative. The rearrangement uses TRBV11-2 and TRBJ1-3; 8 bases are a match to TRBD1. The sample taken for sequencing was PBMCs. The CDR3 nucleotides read TGTGCCAGCAGCCGTAGACAGGGGAGAAACACCATATATTTT. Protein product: CASSRRQGRNTIYF. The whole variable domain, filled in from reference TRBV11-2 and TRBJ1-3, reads EAGVAQSPRYKIIEKRQSVAFWCNPISGHATLYWYQQILGQGPKLLIQFQNNGVVDDSQLPKDRFSAERLKGVDSTLKIQPAKLEDSAVYLCASSRRQGRNTIYFGEGSWLTVV.